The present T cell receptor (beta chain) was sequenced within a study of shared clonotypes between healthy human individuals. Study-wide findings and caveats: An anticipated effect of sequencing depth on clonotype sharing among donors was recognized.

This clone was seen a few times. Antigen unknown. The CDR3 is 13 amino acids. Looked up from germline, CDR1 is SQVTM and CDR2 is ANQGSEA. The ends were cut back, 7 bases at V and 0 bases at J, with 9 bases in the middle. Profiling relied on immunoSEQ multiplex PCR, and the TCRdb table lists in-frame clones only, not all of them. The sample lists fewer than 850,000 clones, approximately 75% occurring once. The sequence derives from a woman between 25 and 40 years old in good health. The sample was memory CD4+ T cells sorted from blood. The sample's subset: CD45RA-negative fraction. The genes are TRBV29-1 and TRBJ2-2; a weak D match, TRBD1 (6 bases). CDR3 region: CSAGAANTGELFF. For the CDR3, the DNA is TGCAGCGCAGGGGCCGCGAACACCGGGGAGCTGTTTTTT.